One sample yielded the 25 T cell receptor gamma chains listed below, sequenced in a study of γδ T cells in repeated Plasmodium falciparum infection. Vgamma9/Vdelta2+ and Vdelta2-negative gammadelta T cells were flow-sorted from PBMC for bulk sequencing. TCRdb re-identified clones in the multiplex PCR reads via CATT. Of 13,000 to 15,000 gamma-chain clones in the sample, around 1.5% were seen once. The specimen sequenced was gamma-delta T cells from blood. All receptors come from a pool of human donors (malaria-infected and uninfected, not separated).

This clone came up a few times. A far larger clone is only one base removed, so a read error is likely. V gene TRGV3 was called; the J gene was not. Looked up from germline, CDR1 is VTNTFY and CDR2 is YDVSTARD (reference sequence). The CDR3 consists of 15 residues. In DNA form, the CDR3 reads TGTGCCACCTGGGACAGGCCCCCCACTGGTTGGTTCAAGATATTC. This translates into CATWDRPPTGWFKIF.

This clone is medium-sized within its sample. The CDR3 is CATWDGRGYYKKLF. The CDR3 region has the DNA TGTGCCACCTGGGACGGGCGAGGTTATTATAAGAAACTCTTT. The chain recombines TRGV2 with TRGJ1 or TRGJ2. The germline gives CDR1 EGSNGY, CDR2 YDSYNSKV. The CDR3 is made up of 14 amino acids. The V gene end was trimmed by 0 bases and the J gene end by 3 bases; junction bases not matched to a gene: 5.

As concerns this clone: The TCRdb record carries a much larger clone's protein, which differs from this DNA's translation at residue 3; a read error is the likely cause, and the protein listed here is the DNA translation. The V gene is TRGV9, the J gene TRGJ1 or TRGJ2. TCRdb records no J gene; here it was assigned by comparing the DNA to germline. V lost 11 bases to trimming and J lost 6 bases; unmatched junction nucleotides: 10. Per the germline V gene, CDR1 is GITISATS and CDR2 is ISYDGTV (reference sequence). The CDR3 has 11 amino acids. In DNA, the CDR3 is TGTGCCTCGTGTATAGGTTATAAGAAACTCTTT. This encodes CASCIGYKKLF.

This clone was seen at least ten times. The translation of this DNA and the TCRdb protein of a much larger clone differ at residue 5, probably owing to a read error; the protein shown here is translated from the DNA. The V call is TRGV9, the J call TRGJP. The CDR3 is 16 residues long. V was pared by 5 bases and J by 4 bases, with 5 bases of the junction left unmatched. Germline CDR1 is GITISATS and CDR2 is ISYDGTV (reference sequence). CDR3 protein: CALWGEQELGKKIKVF. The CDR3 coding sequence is TGTGCCTTGTGGGGGGAACAAGAGTTGGGCAAAAAAATCAAGGTATTT.

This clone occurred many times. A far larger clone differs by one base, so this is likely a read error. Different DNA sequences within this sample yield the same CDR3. The CDR3, as DNA: TGTGCCACCTGGGATGTTAACTACAAGAAACTCTTT. The encoded protein is CATWDVNYKKLF. V gene TRGV4 combines with J gene TRGJ1 or TRGJ2. No J segment appears in TCRdb, so it was assigned here by matching the sequence to germline. This CDR3 is built from 12 residues. With V trimmed by 2 bases and J by 10 bases, 8 bases remained unmatched. Germline V gene data show CDR1 as EGSTGY and CDR2 as YDSYTSSV.

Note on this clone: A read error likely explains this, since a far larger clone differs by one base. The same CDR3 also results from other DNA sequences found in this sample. The CDR3, as DNA: TGTGCTTTGTGGGAGGCCCGGAAGTTCTATTATTATAAGAAACTCTTT. It yields the protein CALWEARKFYYYKKLF. The chain has TRGV9 and TRGJ1 or TRGJ2. TCRdb leaves out the J gene; it was filled in here by matching the DNA to germline. This CDR3 is built from 16 residues. Germline V gene sequence: CDR1 GITISATS, CDR2 ISYDGTV (reference sequence).

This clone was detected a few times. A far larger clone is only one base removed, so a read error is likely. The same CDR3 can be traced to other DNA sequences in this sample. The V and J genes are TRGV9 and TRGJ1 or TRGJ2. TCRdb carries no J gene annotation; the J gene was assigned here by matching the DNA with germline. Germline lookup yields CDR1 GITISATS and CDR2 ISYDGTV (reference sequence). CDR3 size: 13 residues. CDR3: CALWEVLPLGKLF. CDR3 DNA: TGTGCCTTATGGGAGGTCTTACCCCTTGGGAAACTCTTT.

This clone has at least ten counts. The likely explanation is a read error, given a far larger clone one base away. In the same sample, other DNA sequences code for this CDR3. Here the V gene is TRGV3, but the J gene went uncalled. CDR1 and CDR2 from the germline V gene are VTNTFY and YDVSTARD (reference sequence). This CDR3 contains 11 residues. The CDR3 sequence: CATWDSKAKLF. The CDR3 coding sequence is TGTGCCACCTGGGACAGTAAGGCGAAGCTCTTT.

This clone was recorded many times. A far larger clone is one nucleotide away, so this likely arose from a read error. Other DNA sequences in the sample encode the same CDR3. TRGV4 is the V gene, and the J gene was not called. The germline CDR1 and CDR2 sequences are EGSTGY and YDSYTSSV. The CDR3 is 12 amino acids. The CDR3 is CATWDADYKKLF. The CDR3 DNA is TGTGCCACCTGGGATGCTGATTATAAGAAGCTCTTT.

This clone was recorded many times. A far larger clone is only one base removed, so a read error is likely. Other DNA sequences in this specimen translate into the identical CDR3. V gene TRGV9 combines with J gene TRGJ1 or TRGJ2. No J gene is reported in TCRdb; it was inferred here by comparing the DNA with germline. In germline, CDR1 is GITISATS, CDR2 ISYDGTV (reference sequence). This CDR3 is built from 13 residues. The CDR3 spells CALWDADYYKKLF. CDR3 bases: TGCGCCTTGTGGGACGCGGATTATTATAAGAAACTCTTT.

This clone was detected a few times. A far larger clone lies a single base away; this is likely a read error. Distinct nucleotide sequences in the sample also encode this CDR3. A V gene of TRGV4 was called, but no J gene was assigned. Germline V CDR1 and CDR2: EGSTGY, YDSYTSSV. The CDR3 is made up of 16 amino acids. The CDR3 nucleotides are TGTGCCACCTGGGATTCTTCCGTGGAGGATTATTATAAGAAACTCTTC. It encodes CATWDSSVEDYYKKLF.

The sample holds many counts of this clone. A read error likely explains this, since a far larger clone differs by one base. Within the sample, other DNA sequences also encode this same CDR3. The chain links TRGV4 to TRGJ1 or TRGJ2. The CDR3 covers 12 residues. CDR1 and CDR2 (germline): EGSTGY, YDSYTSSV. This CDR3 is CATWDADYKKLF. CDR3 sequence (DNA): TGTGCTACCTGGGATGCTGATTATAAGAAACTCTTT.

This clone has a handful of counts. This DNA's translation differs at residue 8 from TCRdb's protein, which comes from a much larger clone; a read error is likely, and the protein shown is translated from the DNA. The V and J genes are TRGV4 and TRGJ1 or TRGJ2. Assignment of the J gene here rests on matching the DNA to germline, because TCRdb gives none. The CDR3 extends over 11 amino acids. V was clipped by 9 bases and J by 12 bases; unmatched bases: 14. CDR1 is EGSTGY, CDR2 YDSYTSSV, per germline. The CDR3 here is CATDLRDRKLF. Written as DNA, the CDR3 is TGTGCCACCGACCTCCGAGATAGGAAACTCTTT.

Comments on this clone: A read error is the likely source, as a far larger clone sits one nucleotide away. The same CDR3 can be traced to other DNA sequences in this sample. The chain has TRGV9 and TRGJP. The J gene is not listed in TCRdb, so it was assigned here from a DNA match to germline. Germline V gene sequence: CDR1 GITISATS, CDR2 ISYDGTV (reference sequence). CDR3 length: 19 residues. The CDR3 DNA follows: TGTGCCTTGTGGGAGGTGCATCGCCCTCAAGAGTTAGGCAAAAAAATCAAGGTATTT. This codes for CALWEVHRPQELGKKIKVF.

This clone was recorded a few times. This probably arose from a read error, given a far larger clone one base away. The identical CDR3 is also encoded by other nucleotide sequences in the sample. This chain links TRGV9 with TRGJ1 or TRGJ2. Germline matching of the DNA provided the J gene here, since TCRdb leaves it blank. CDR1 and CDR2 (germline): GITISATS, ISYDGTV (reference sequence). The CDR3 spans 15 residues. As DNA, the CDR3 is TGCGCCTTGTGGGAGTCTACAAACATTTATTATAAGAAACTCTTT. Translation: CALWESTNIYYKKLF.

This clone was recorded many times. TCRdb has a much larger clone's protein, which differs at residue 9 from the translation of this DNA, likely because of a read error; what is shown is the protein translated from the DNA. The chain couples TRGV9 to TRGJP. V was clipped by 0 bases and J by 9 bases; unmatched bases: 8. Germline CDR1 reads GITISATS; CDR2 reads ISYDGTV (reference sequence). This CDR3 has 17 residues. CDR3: CALWEVLEGLGKKIKVF. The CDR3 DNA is TGTGCCTTGTGGGAGGTGCTTGAAGGGTTGGGCAAAAAAATCAAGGTATTT.

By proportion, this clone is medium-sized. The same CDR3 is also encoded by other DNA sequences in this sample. The CDR3 sequence is CALWETQELGKKIKVF. In DNA, the CDR3 is TGTGCCTTGTGGGAGACCCAAGAGTTGGGCAAAAAAATCAAGGTATTT. The gene calls are TRGV9 and TRGJP. V lost 3 bases, J lost 4 bases, and 3 bases stayed unmatched. Germline CDR1 is GITISATS and CDR2 is ISYDGTV (reference sequence). There are 16 residues in the CDR3.

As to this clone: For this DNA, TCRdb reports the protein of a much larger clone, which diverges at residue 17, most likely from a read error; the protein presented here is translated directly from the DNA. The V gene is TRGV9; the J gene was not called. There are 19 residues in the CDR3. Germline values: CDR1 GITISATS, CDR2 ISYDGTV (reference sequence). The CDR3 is CALWEVHRPQELGKKIEVF. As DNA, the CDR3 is TGTGCCTTGTGGGAGGTGCATCGCCCTCAAGAGTTGGGCAAAAAAATCGAGGTATTT.

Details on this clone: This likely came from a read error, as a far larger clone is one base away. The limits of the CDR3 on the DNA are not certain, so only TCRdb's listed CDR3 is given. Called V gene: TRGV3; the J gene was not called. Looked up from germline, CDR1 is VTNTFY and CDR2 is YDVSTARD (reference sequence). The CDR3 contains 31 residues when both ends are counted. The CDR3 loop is CATWDRIIIRNSLAVEQHLLSQVSIGRIQHF.

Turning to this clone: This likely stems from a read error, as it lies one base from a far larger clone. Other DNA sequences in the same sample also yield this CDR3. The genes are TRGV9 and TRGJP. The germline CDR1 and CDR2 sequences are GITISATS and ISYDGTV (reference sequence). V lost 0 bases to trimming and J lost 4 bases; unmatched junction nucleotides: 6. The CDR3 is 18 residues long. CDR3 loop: CALWEVSPQELGKKIKVF. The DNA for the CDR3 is TGTGCCTTGTGGGAGGTGTCACCTCAAGAGTTGGGCAAAAAAATCAAGGTATTT.

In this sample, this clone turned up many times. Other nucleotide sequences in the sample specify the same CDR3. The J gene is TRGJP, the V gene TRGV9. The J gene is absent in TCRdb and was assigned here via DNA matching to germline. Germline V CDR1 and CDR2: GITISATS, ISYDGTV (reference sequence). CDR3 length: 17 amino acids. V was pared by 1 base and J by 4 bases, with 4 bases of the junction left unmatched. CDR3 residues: CALWEVRQELGKKIKVF. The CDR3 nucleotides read TGTGCCTTGTGGGAGGTTAGACAAGAGTTGGGCAAAAAAATCAAGGTATTT.

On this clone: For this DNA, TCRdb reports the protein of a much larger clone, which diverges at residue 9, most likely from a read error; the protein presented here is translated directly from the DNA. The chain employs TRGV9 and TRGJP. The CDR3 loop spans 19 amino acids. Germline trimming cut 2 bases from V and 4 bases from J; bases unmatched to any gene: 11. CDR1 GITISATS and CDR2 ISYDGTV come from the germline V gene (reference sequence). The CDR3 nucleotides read TGTGCCTTGTGGGAGGGAACCAAATTTCAAGAGTTGGGCAAAAAAATCAAGGTATTT. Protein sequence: CALWEGTKFQELGKKIKVF.

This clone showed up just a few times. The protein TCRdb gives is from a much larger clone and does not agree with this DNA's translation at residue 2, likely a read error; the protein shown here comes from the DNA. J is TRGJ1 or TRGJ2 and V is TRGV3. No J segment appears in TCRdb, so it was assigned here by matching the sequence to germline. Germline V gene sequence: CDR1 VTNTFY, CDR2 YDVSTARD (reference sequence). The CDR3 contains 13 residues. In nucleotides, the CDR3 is TGTACCACCTGGGACAGGCACCGATATAAGAAACTCTTT. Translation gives CTTWDRHRYKKLF.

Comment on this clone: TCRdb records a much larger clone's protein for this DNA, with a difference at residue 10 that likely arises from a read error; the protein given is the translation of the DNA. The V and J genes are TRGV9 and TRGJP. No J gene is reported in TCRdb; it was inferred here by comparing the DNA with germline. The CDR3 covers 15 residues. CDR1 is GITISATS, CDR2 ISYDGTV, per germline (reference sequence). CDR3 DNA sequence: TGTGCCTTGTGGAAGGGGGGGTTGGGCGAAAAAATCAAGGTATTT. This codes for CALWKGGLGEKIKVF.

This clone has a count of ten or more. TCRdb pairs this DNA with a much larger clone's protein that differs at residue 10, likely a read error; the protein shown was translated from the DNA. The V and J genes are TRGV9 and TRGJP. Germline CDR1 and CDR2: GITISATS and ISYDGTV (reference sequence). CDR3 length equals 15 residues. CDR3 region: CALWEVLLGEKIKVF. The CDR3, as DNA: TGTGCCTTGTGGGAGGTGCTATTGGGCGAAAAAATCAAGGTATTT.